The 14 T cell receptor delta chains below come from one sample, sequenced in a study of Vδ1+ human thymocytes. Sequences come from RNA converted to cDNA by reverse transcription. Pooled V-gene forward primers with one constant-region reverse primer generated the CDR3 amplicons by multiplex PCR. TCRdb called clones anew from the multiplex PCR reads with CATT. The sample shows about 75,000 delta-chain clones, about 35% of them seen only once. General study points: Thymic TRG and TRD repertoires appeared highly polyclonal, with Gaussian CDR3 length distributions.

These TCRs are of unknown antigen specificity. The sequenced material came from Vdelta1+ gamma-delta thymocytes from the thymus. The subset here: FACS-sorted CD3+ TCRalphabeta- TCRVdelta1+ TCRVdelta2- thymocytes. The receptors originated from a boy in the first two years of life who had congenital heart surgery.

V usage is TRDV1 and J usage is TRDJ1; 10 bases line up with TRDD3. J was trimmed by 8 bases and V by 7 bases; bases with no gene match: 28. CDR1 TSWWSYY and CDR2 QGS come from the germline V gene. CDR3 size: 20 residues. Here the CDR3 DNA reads TGTGCTCTTGCCCGGCCTTCCCCAGTACTGGGGGATGAGCAGGTTCTGAAACTCATCTTT. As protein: CALARPSPVLGDEQVLKLIF.

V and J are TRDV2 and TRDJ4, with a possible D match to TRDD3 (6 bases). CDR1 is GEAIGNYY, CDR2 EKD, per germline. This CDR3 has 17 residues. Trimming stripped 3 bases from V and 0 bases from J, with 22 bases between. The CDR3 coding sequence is TGTGCCTGTGACGGAGTGGGGGTACCCACCAAGGCCAGACCCCTGATCTTT. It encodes CACDGVGVPTKARPLIF.

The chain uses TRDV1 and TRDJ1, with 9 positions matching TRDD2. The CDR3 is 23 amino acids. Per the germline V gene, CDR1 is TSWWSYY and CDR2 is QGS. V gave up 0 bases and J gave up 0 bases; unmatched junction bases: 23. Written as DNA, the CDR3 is TGTGCTCTTGGGGAACTTAGGCCTTCCTACGGGTCTGGGGGTCCCCCCTACACCGATAAACTCATCTTT. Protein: CALGELRPSYGSGGPPYTDKLIF.

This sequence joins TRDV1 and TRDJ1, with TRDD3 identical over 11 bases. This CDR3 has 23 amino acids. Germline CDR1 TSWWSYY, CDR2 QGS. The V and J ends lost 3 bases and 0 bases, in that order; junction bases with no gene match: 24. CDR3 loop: CALGEPSLPVLGDNSQYTDKLIF. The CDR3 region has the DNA TGTGCTCTTGGGGAGCCTTCCCTACCAGTACTGGGGGATAACTCCCAGTACACCGATAAACTCATCTTT.

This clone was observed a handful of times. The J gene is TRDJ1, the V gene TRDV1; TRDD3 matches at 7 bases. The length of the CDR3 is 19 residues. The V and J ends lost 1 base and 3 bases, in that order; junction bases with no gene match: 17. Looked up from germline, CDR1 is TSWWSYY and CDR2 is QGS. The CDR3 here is CALGEPGPLGGDSADKLIF. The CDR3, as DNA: TGTGCTCTTGGGGAACCAGGCCCCCTCGGGGGGGATTCAGCCGATAAACTCATCTTT.

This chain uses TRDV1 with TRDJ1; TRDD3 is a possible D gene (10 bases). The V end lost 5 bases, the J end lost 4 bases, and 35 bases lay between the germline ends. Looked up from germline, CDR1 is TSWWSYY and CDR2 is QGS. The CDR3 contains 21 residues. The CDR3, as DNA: TGTGCTCTTGGGCACCCAAGGCCTTCCTACGACTGGGGGATCAGCATCGATAAACTCATCTTT. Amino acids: CALGHPRPSYDWGISIDKLIF.

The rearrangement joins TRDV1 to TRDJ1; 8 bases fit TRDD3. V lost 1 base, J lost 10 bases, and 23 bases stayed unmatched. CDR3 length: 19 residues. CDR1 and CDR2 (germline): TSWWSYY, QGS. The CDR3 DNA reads TGTGCTCTTGGGGAACCCCGTCCTTCCCCCAATACTGGGGGGATATCACTCATCTTT. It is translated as CALGEPRPSPNTGGISLIF.

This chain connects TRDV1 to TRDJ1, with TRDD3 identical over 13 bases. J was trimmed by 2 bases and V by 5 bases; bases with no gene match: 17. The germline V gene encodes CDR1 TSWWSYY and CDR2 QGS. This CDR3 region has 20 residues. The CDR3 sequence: CALGKTSYWGIRSGTDKLIF. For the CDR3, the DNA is TGTGCTCTTGGGAAAACTTCCTACTGGGGGATACGATCGGGTACCGATAAACTCATCTTT.

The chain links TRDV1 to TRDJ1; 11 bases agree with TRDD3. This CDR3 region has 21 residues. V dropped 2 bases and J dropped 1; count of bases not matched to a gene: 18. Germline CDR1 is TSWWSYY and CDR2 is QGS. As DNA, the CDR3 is TGTGCTCTTGGGGAAGAAGGCCTTCCTAAACCTGGGGGATACAGCACCGATAAACTCATCTTT. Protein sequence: CALGEEGLPKPGGYSTDKLIF.

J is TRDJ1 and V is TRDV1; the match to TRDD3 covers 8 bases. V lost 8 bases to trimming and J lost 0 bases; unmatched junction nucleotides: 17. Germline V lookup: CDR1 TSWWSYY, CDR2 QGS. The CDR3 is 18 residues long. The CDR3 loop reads CALPSRGGDKFYTDKLIF. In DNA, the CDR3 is TGTGCTCTTCCCTCCCGAGGGGGGGATAAGTTTTACACCGATAAACTCATCTTT.

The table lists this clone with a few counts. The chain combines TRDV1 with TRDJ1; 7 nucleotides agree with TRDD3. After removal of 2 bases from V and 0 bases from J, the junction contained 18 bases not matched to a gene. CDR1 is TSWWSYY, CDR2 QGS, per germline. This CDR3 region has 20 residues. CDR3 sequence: CALGETCLHLGGRYTDKLIF. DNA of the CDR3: TGTGCTCTTGGGGAAACGTGCCTTCACCTGGGGGGACGGTACACCGATAAACTCATCTTT.

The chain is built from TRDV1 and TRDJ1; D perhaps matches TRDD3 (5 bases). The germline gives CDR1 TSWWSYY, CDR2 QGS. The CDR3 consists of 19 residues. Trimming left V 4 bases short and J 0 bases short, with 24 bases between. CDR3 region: CALGAPSGPRGPNTDKLIF. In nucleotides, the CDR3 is TGTGCTCTTGGGGCTCCCAGTGGCCCACGGGGGCCCAACACCGATAAACTCATCTTT.

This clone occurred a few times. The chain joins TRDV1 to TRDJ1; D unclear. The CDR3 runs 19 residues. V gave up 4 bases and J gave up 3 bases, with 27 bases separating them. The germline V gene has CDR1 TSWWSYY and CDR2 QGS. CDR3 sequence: CALGVPTPGSRTIADKLIF. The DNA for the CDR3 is TGTGCTCTTGGGGTTCCCACCCCGGGGTCCCGTACGATTGCCGATAAACTCATCTTT.

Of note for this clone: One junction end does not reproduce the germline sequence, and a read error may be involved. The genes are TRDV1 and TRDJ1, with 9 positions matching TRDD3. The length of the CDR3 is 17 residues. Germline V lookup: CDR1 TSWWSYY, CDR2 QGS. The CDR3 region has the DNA TGTGCTCGTGGGGAACTAGTTGTGGGGGATAACGTCGATAAACTCATCTTT. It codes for CARGELVVGDNVDKLIF.